Following are 6 T cell receptor beta chains from one sample sequenced in a study of beta chain features in type 1 diabetes. Points from the study as a whole: Within each of all four CD4+ subsets, Type 1 diabetes patients had TCRB CDR3s that were moderately but significantly shorter.

Their cognate antigens are unknown. Expressed TCRB transcripts were sequenced, since all the RNA that had been isolated was reverse transcribed. The method was immunoSEQ multiplex PCR; TCRdb's version includes in-frame clones alone and lacks a portion of them. This table holds more than 250,000 clones, around 21% found once. Sequencing was done on a sample of naive CD4+ T cells from blood. The receptors stem from a woman between 40 and 55 years old with type 1 diabetes.

The chain joins TRBV2 to TRBJ1-2; no definite D call. This CDR3 has 11 amino acids. The V end lost 4 bases, the J end lost 8 bases, and 8 bases lay between the germline ends. Germline lookup yields CDR1 SNHLY and CDR2 FYNNEI. DNA for the CDR3: TGTGCCAGCAGTGTGGGAGGAGGCTACACCTTC. Its translation is CASSVGGGYTF.

This chain connects TRBV18 to TRBJ2-5; 13 bases agree with TRBD2. The CDR3 has 15 amino acids. J was trimmed by 4 bases and V by 3 bases; bases with no gene match: 2. Germline assignment: CDR1 KGHSH and CDR2 LQKENI. This CDR3 reads CASSPGLAGIETQYF. The CDR3 DNA reads TGTGCCAGCTCACCGGGACTAGCGGGAATAGAGACCCAGTACTTC.

V usage is TRBV5-1 and J usage is TRBJ2-7, with a possible D match to TRBD1 (6 bases). The V end lost 4 bases, the J end lost 2 bases, and 13 bases lay between the germline ends. Germline CDR1 reads SGHRS; CDR2 reads YFSETQ. CDR3 length: 14 amino acids. CDR3 nucleotide sequence: TGCGCCAGCAGCCAGATGCAGGGGCCCTACGAGCAGTACTTC. Its translation: CASSQMQGPYEQYF.

There are a few counts of this clone. This chain uses TRBV5-4 with TRBJ1-2; D uncertain. The CDR3 totals 12 residues. Germline V gene sequence: CDR1 SGHNT, CDR2 YYREEE (reference sequence). Trimming shortened V by 3 bases and J by 8 bases, and 11 bases separated the two germline ends. The chain's CDR3 is CASSYPGRGYTF. The DNA of the CDR3 is TGTGCCAGCAGCTACCCGGGTCGCGGCTACACCTTC.

The chain links TRBV4-2 to TRBJ2-1; D perhaps matches TRBD2 (7 bases). Trimming took 0 bases from V and 10 from J, leaving 19 bases between them. The CDR3 runs to 16 residues. Germline V gene sequence: CDR1 LGHNA, CDR2 YNFKEQ. CDR3 in amino acids: CASSQDKQGGLREQFF. CDR3 DNA sequence: TGTGCCAGCAGCCAAGATAAACAGGGAGGGCTCAGGGAGCAGTTCTTC.

This clone was seen a handful of times. V usage is TRBV7-9 and J usage is TRBJ1-3; tentatively, D is TRBD1 (5 bases). Germline loops: CDR1 SEHNR, CDR2 FQNEAQ (reference sequence). This CDR3 spans 15 amino acids. The V end lost 1 base, the J end lost 0 bases, and 7 bases lay between the germline ends. The CDR3 sequence: CASSLGQSSGNTIYF. CDR3 DNA sequence: TGTGCCAGCAGCTTAGGACAGTCCTCTGGAAACACCATATATTTT.